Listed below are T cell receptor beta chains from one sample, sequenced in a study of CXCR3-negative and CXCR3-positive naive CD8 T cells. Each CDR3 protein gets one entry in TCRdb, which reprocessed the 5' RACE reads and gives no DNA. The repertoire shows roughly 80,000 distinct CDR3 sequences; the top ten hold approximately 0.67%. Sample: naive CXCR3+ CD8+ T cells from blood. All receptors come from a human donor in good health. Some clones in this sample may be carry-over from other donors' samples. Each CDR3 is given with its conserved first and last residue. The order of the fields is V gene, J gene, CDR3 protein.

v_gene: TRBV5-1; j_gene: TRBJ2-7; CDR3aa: CASSSHKEVYEQYF
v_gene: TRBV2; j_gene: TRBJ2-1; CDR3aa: CARGDSWNEQFF
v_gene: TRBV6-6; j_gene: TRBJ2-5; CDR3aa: CASTNSLQETQYF
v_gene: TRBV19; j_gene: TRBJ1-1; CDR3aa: CASSILPRDTEAFF
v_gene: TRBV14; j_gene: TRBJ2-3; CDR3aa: CANSQMGDTQYF
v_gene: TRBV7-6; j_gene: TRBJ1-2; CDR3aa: CASSSHRDEPGNYGYTF
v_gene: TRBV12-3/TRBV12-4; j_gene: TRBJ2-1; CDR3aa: CASSLGPGYNEQFF
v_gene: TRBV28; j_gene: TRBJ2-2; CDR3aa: CASRGVGNTGELFF
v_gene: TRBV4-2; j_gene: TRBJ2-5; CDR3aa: CASSPSGGAQETQYF
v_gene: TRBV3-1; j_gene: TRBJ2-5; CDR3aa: CASSQTPRVLEETQYF
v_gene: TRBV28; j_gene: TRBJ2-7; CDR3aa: CASSFTSSDVTLSSYEQYF
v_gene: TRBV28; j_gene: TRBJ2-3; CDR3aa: CASSFPAESTDTQYF
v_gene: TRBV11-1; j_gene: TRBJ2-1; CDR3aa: CASSLGVERSYNEQFF
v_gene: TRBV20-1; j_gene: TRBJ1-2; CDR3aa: CSARKGDRASDYTF
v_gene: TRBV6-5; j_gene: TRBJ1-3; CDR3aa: CASTLGNWGSGNTIYF
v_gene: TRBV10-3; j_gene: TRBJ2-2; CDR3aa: CAIMGRAGELFF
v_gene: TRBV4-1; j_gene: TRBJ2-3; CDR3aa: CASSRGGTDTQYF
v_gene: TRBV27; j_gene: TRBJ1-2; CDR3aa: CASSYRGSGYTF
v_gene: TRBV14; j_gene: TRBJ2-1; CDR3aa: CASSNHRGQEYNEQFF
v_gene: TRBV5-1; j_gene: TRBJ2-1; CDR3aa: CASSRGFDEQFF
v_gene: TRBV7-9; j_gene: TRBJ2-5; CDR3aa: CASSPSPDGEETQYF
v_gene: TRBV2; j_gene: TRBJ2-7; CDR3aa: CAKGQVTSYEQYF
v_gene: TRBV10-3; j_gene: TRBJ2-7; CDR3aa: CAISDPGTSGVDSYEQYF
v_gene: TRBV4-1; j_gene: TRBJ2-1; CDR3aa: CASSQEVGNEQFF
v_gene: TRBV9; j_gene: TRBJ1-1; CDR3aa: CASSNTGGFDTEAFF
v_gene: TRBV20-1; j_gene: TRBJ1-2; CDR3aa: CSARVTGQGPNYGYTF
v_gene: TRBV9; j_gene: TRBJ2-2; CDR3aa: CASSDRRGAGELFF
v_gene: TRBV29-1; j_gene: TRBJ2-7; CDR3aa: CSAEGPGESYEQYF
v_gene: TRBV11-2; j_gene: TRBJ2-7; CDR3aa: CASSFGGAGYEQYF
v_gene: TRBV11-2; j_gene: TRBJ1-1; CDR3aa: CASSLDAPEAFF
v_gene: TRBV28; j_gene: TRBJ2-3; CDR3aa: CASSFPSGGGMGTDTQYF
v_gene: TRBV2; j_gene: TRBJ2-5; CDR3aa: CASPLGEGAVRPYQETQYF
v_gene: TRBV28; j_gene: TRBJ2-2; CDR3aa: CASSPLTSGATGELFF
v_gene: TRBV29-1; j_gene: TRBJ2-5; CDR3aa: CSVEGSSPRGETQYF
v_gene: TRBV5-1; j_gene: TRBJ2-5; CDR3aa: CASSFKGGLQESQYF
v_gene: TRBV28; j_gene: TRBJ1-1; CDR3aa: CASDTGPVNTEAFF
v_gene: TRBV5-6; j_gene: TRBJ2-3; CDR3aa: CASSSGADRVFPADTQYF
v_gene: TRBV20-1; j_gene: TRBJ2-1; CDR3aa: CSARDLTGSYNEQFF
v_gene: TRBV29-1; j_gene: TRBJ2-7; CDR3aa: CSVEFGRDEQYF
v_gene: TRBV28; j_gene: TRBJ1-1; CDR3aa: CASSLGRVGTEAFF
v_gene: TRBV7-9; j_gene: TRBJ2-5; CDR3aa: CASSSTGAQETQYF
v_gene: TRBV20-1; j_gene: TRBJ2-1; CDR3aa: CSARVLAGGPSYEQFF
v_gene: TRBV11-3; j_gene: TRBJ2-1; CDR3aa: CASSQEGLGLGDEQFF
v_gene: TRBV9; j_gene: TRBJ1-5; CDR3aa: CASSEDNYQPQHF